The 19 T cell receptor beta chains reported below all come from one sample, sequenced in a study of T-cell memory formation after mild COVID-19. MiXCR, run by TCRdb on the 5' RACE reads, gives a single entry per CDR3 protein. The profile shows 80,000 to 130,000 distinct CDR3 sequences, roughly 11% of them singletons. The sample taken for sequencing was PBMCs or a T cell subset sorted from them (not recorded which). Every receptor here comes from a man in his late teens or twenties who had mild COVID-19 (a few samples of this study predate the infection). Cell type and time point are not known.

This clonotype appeared a few times. Here the CDR3 reads CASSPRQDYEQYF. The CDR3 DNA reads as TGTGCCAGCAGCCCGCGACAGGACTACGAGCAGTACTTC. V is TRBV7-9 and J is TRBJ2-7; TRBD1 might be the D (6 bases). The CDR3 totals 13 residues. Deletions cut 5 bases from V and 3 bases from J, with 11 bases between. CDR1 is SEHNR, CDR2 FQNEAQ, per germline (reference sequence).

This clonotype occurred a few times. This chain links TRBV4-1 with TRBJ1-3; possible D gene TRBD1, 6 bases. V was trimmed by 4 bases and J by 2 bases, leaving 12 bases between them. This CDR3 contains 15 residues. Germline CDR1 and CDR2: MGHRA and YSYEKL. CDR3 sequence reads: CASSPEWGPGNTIYF. The DNA for the CDR3 is TGCGCCAGCAGCCCAGAGTGGGGGCCTGGAAACACCATATATTTT.

This chain uses TRBV10-3 with TRBJ1-6; D perhaps matches TRBD1 (6 bases). V was clipped by 5 bases and J by 7 bases, with 12 bases between them. Germline V gene data show CDR1 as ENHRY and CDR2 as SYGVKD. The CDR3 spans 14 residues. The CDR3 coding sequence is TGTGCCATCAGTCGGGGGGCGCGGAATTCACCCCTCCACTTT. Amino acid sequence: CAISRGARNSPLHF.

At least ten counts were recorded for this clonotype. The chain recombines TRBV7-9 with TRBJ2-3; possible D gene TRBD1, 5 bases. Trimming stripped 5 bases from V and 2 bases from J, with 14 bases between. The CDR3 covers 15 residues. Germline V gene lookup returns CDR1 SEHNR and CDR2 FQNEAQ (reference sequence). This chain's CDR3 is CASSPDSVNTDTQYF. The DNA for the CDR3 is TGTGCCAGCAGCCCAGACAGCGTTAACACAGATACGCAGTATTTT. Combining the CDR3 with reference TRBV7-9 and TRBJ2-3 gives the whole variable domain DTGVSQNPRHKITKRGQNVTFRCDPISEHNRLYWYRQTLGQGPEFLTYFQNEAQLEKSRLLSDRFSAERPKGSFSTLEIQRTEQGDSAMYLCASSPDSVNTDTQYFGPGTRLTVL.

The sample holds a few counts of this clonotype. The V and J genes are TRBV7-2 and TRBJ1-2; TRBD1 is a possible D gene (5 bases). There are 13 residues in the CDR3. Germline-derived CDR1 and CDR2 are SGHTA and FQGNSA. The V end was cut by 1 base, the J end by 4 bases, with 7 bases between. This chain's CDR3 is CASSLGTPYGYTF. CDR3 coding DNA: TGTGCCAGCAGCTTAGGGACACCCTATGGCTACACCTTC.

Many counts were recorded for this clonotype. The chain employs TRBV7-6 and TRBJ2-2, with 7 bases fitting TRBD2. CDR3 length: 15 amino acids. The V gene's germline CDR1 is SGHVS and CDR2 FNYEAQ. J was trimmed by 9 bases and V by 5 bases; bases with no gene match: 12. This CDR3 is CASSPAGGSRWELFF. CDR3 nucleotides: TGTGCCAGCAGCCCCGCCGGCGGGAGCCGTTGGGAGCTGTTTTTT.

This clonotype appeared many times. The V and J genes are TRBV7-9 and TRBJ2-1; no definite D call. The CDR3 is 11 amino acids. The germline V and J ends were trimmed by 3 bases and 6 bases, with 3 bases remaining between them. Germline-derived CDR1 and CDR2 are SEHNR and FQNEAQ (reference sequence). CDR3 sequence reads: CASSFGNEQFF. The CDR3 DNA reads TGTGCCAGCAGCTTTGGCAATGAGCAGTTCTTC.

Ten or more counts support this clonotype. The rearrangement links TRBV7-2 to TRBJ2-4, with D perhaps being TRBD1 or TRBD2 (6 bases each). The CDR3 sequence is 14 residues long. V was cut by 5 bases and J by 9 bases, with 17 bases left in between. In germline, CDR1 is SGHTA, CDR2 FQGNSA. DNA for the CDR3: TGTGCCAGCAGCCCGAGCAGAGGGGGGTCCATTCAGTACTTC. It yields the protein CASSPSRGGSIQYF. The variable domain in full, completed from reference TRBV7-2 and TRBJ2-4, reads GAGVSQSPSNKVTEKGKDVELRCDPISGHTALYWYRQSLGQGLEFLIYFQGNSAPDKSGLPSDRFSAERTGGSVSTLTIQRTQQEDSAVYLCASSPSRGGSIQYFGAGTRLSVL.

This clonotype showed up just a few times. This chain links TRBV4-3 with TRBJ2-1, with TRBD2 as a possible D gene (5 bases). The CDR3 runs 14 residues. The V end was cut by 1 base, the J end by 4 bases, with 8 bases between. Per germline, CDR1 LGHNA and CDR2 YSLEER. CDR3 in amino acids: CASSQARDYNEQFF. CDR3 coding DNA: TGCGCCAGCAGCCAAGCTCGGGATTACAATGAGCAGTTCTTC.

Regarding this clonotype: A much larger clone differs from this one at a single base, so this may be a read error. The chain has TRBV4-3 and TRBJ2-1, with 9 bases identical to TRBD2. Germline lookup yields CDR1 LGHNA and CDR2 YSLEER. Trimming removed 6 bases from V and 4 bases from J; junction bases left unmatched: 7. The CDR3 spans 15 residues. The CDR3 sequence is CASRPGTSRYNEQFF. In DNA, the CDR3 is TGCGCCAGCAGACCTGGGACTAGCAGGTACAATGAGCAGTTCTTC.

The chain has TRBV5-1 and TRBJ1-1; no reliable D call. Deletions cut 2 bases from V and 6 bases from J, with 11 bases between. The CDR3 length is 13 residues. Germline V gene data show CDR1 as SGHRS and CDR2 as YFSETQ. The CDR3 sequence: CASSFEGNAEAFF. The DNA for the CDR3 is TGCGCCAGCAGCTTCGAAGGGAATGCTGAAGCTTTCTTT.

This clonotype turned up a few times. CDR3 bases: TGTGCCAGCAGTCCTACAGGGCTCAATCAGCCCCAGCATTTT. Translated: CASSPTGLNQPQHF. The V and J genes are TRBV12-3 or TRBV12-4 and TRBJ1-5; a weak D match, TRBD1 (6 bases). The germline V and J ends were trimmed by 5 bases and 3 bases, with 11 bases remaining between them. The CDR3 consists of 14 residues.

The rearrangement links TRBV4-1 to TRBJ2-7, with D possibly matching TRBD1 (5 bases). CDR3 length: 14 residues. Germline V gives CDR1 MGHRA, CDR2 YSYEKL. V lost 0 bases and J lost 3, with 9 bases in between. The CDR3 loop reads CASSQEQEIYEQYV. Here the CDR3 DNA reads TGCGCCAGCAGCCAAGAACAGGAGATCTACGAGCAGTACGTC.

The chain carries TRBV10-3 and TRBJ2-2; weak D call: TRBD2 (6 bases). V shed 4 bases and J shed 6 bases, with 9 bases lying between them. This CDR3 has 13 residues. The germline gives CDR1 ENHRY, CDR2 SYGVKD. The CDR3 loop reads CAISAGGPGELFF. CDR3 nucleotide sequence: TGTGCCATCAGTGCCGGGGGTCCCGGGGAGCTGTTTTTT.

The V gene is TRBV27, the J gene TRBJ2-2; no reliable D call. Germline lookup yields CDR1 MNHEY and CDR2 SMNVEV (reference sequence). The CDR3 totals 11 residues. The germline V and J ends were trimmed by 7 bases and 6 bases, with 6 bases remaining between them. CDR3 DNA sequence: TGTGCCAGCATCTCGGCCGGGGAGCTGTTTTTT. Its translation is CASISAGELFF.

This clonotype was detected a few times. This chain connects TRBV4-1 to TRBJ1-1; the D is unclear. CDR1 is MGHRA and CDR2 is YSYEKL in the germline V gene. Trimming cost V 2 bases and J 5 bases, with 18 bases left between them. The CDR3 contains 16 residues. The CDR3 coding sequence is TGCGCCAGCAGCCAATTAGGGTCTTTGGGGTGGACTGAAGCTTTCTTT. This encodes CASSQLGSLGWTEAFF.

This clonotype was observed many times. The chain joins TRBV15 to TRBJ2-1, with a tentative D call TRBD2 (5 bases). Trimming pared 6 bases from V and 8 bases from J, leaving 14 bases between. The germline V gene encodes CDR1 LNHNV and CDR2 YYDKDF (reference sequence). The CDR3 length is 13 residues. The CDR3 protein is CATSDSVRDEQFF. The CDR3 bases are TGTGCCACCAGTGACTCTGTGAGGGATGAGCAGTTCTTC. Based on the CDR3 plus reference TRBV15 and TRBJ2-1, the full variable domain is DAMVIQNPRYQVTQFGKPVTLSCSQTLNHNVMYWYQQKSSQAPKLLFHYYDKDFNNEADTPDNFQSRRPNTSFCFLDIRSPGLGDTAMYLCATSDSVRDEQFFGPGTRLTVL.

There are a few counts of this clonotype. This chain connects TRBV12-3 or TRBV12-4 to TRBJ2-7; TRBD1 aligns across 9 bases. The CDR3 sequence is 16 residues long. V trimming: 5 bases; J trimming: 1 base; junction bases outside the gene matches: 9. Here the CDR3 reads CASSPRTGARSYEQYF. In nucleotides, the CDR3 is TGTGCCAGCAGTCCCCGGACAGGGGCCCGGTCCTACGAGCAGTACTTC.

At least ten counts were recorded for this clonotype. The V call is TRBV10-2, the J call TRBJ2-1, with 7 bases aligning to TRBD2. J lost 6 bases, V lost 7 bases, and 12 bases had no gene match. CDR3 size: 15 residues. The V gene's germline CDR1 is WSHSY and CDR2 SAAADI. CDR3 in amino acids: CASTGQRGVPNEQFF. The CDR3 coding sequence is TGCGCCAGCACAGGCCAGCGGGGTGTTCCCAATGAGCAGTTCTTC.